This note documents a single TCR beta chain sequence. The germline V gene encodes CDR1 LNHDA and CDR2 SQIVND (reference sequence). Trimming shortened V by 6 bases and J by 6 bases, and 12 bases separated the two germline ends. This CDR3 has 13 amino acids. The record originates from a study of blood T cell repertoires in COVID-19. TCRdb's copy holds only in-frame clones and misses some; the assay was immunoSEQ multiplex PCR. The sample includes about 98,000 clones, approximately 72% of them seen just once. This clonotype originated in an older man with acute or convalescent COVID-19. Specimen: peripheral blood. The genes are TRBV19 and TRBJ2-1, with D maybe TRBD1 (5 bases). CDR3: CASSRTSFNEQFF. CDR3 nucleotide sequence: TGTGCCAGTAGCCGGACATCTTTCAATGAGCAGTTCTTC.